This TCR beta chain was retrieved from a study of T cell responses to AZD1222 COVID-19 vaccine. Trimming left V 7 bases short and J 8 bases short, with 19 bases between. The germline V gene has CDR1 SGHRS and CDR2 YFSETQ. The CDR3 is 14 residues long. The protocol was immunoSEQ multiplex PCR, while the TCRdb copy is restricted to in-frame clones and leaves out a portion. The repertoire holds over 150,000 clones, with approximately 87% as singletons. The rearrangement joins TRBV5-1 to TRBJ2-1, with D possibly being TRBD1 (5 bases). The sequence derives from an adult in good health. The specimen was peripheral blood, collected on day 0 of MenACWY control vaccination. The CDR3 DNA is TGCGCCAGCCGGGTATCAGGGTTTTCGGATGAGCAGTTCTTC. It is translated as CASRVSGFSDEQFF.